The clone carrying this T cell receptor (beta chain) is a singleton in its sample. A much larger clone lies one base from this, so it may be a read error. These data originate in a study of T cells in Graves' hyperthyroidism and ophthalmopathy. The source material, RNA transcripts, was used to amplify TCR beta CDR3 regions. The study used the HTBI primer set for a first-round RT-PCR of the TCR CDR3. TCRdb redid the calling of the multiplex PCR reads with MiXCR, one entry per CDR3 protein. The data show 550,000 to 600,000 distinct CDR3 sequences, with 16% seen just once and around 19% held by the top ten. Participants, patients aged 18 to 65, had newly diagnosed hyperthyroidism with a duration under 2 months. The CDR3 extends over 15 amino acids. CDR1 is SEHNR, CDR2 FQNEAQ, per germline (reference sequence). Trimming took 5 bases from V and 11 from J; bases not matched to a gene: 11.

This chain joins TRBV7-9 and TRBJ2-1; 11 positions agree with TRBD2. The receptor comes from a woman aged 18-29 years with Graves' hyperthyroidism. Sequenced material: blood. The CDR3 loop is CASSQTSGSIDKQFF. DNA of the CDR3: TGTGCCAGCAGCCAAACTAGCGGGAGTATAGATAAGCAGTTCTTC. Variable domain in full (rest from reference TRBV7-9 and TRBJ2-1): DTGVSQNPRHKITKRGQNVTFRCDPISEHNRLYWYRQTLGQGPEFLTYFQNEAQLEKSRLLSDRFSAERPKGSFSTLEIQRTEQGDSAMYLCASSQTSGSIDKQFFGPGTRLTVL.